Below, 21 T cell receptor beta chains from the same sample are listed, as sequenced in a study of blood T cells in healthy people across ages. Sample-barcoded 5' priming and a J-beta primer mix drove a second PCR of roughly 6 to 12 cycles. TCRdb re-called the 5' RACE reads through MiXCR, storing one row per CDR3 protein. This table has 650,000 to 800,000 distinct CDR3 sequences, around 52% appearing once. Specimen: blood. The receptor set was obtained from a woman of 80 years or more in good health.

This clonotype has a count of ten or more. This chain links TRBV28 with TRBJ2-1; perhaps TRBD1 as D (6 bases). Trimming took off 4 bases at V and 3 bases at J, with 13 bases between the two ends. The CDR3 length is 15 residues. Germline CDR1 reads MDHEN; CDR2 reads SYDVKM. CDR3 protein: CASSWPGQYYNEQFF. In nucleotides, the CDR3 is TGTGCCAGCAGTTGGCCTGGACAGTACTACAATGAGCAGTTCTTC.

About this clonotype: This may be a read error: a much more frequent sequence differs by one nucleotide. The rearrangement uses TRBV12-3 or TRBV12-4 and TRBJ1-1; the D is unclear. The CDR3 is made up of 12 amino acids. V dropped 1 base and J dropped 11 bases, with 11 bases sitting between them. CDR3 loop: CASSLGAYRAFF. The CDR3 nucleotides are TGTGCCAGCAGTTTAGGAGCATACCGGGCTTTCTTT.

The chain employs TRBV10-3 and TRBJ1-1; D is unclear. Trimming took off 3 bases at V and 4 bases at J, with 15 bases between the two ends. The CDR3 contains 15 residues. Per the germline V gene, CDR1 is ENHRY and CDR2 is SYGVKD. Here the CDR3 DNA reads TGTGCCATCAGTGATGCAAGGCTACGCGGCACTGAAGCTTTCTTT. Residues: CAISDARLRGTEAFF.

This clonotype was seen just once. The CDR3 loop reads CASSQGDGVNYGYTF. As DNA, the CDR3 is TGCGCCAGCAGCCAAGGAGATGGGGTCAACTATGGCTACACCTTC. The chain uses TRBV4-3 and TRBJ1-2, with D uncertain. Germline V gives CDR1 LGHNA, CDR2 YSLEER. The germline V and J ends were trimmed by 1 base and 2 bases, with 11 bases remaining between them. This CDR3 has 15 residues.

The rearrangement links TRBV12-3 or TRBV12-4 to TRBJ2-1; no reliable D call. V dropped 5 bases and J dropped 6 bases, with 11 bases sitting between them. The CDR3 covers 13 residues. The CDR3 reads CASSVSWGNEQFF. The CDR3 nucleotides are TGTGCCAGCAGTGTGTCCTGGGGCAATGAGCAGTTCTTC.

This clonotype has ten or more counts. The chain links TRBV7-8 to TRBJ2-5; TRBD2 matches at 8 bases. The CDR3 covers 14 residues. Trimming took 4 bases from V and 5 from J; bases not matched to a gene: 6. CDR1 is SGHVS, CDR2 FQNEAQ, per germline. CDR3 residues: CASSYSGRGETQYF. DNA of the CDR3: TGTGCCAGCAGCTACAGCGGGAGAGGGGAGACCCAGTACTTC.

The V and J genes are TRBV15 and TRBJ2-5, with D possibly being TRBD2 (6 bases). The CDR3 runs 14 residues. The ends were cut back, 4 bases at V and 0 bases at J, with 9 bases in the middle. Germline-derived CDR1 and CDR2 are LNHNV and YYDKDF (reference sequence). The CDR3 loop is CATSTGGNQETQYF. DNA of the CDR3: TGTGCCACCAGCACGGGCGGGAACCAAGAGACCCAGTACTTC.

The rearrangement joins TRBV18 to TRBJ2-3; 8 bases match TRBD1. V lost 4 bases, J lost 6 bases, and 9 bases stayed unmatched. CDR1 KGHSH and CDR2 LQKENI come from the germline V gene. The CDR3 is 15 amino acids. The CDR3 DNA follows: TGTGCCAGCTCACTACGGCAGGGGGCGCGGGATACGCAGTATTTT. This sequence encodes CASSLRQGARDTQYF.

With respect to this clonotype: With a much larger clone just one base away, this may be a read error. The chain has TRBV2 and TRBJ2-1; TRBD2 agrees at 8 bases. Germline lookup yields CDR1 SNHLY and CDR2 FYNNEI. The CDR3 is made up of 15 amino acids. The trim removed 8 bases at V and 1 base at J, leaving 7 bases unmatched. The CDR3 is CASHATSASYNEQFF. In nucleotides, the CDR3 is TGTGCCAGCCACGCGACTAGCGCGTCCTACAATGAGCAGTTCTTC.

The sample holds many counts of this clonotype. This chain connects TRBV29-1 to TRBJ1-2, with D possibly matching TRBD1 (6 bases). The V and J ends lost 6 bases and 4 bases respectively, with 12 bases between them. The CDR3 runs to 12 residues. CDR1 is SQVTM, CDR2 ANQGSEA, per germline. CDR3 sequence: CSVRDTLYGYTF. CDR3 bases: TGCAGCGTCCGGGACACTCTCTATGGCTACACCTTC.

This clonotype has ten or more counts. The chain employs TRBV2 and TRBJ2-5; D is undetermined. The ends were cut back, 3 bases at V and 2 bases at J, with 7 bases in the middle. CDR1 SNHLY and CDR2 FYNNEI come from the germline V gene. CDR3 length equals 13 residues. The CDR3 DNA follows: TGTGCCAGCAGTGAGCGACTTCAAGAGACCCAGTACTTC. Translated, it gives CASSERLQETQYF.

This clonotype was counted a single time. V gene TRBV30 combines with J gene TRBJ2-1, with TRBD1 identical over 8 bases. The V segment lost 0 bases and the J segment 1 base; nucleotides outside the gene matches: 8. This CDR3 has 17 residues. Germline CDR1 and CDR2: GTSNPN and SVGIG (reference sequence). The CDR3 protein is CAWSVGDRHPSYNEQFF. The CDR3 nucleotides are TGTGCCTGGAGTGTGGGGGACAGGCATCCTTCCTACAATGAGCAGTTCTTC.

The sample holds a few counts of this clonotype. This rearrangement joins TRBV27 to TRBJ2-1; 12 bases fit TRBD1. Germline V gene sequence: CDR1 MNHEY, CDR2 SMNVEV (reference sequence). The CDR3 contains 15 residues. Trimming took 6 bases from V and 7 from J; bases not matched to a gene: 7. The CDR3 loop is CASRPGQGARNEQFF. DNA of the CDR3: TGTGCCAGCAGGCCGGGACAGGGGGCTAGGAATGAGCAGTTCTTC.

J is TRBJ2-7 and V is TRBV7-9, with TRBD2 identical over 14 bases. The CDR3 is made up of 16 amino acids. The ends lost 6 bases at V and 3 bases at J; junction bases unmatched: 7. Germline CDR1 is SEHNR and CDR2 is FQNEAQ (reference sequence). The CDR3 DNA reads TGTGCCAGCAGTTCTACCGGGACTAGCGGGGGCTACGAGCAGTACTTC. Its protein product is CASSSTGTSGGYEQYF.

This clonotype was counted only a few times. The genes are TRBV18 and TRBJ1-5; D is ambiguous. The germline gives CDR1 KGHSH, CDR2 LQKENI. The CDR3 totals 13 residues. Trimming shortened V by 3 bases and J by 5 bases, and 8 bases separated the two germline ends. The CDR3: CASSPDIDQPQHF. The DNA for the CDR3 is TGTGCCAGCTCACCGGATATAGATCAGCCCCAGCATTTT.

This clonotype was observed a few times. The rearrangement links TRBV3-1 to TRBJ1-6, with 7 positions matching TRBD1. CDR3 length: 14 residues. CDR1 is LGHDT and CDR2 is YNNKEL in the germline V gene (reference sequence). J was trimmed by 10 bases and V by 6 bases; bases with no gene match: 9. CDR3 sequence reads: CASRQTGVRSPLHF. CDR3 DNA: TGTGCCAGCAGACAAACAGGGGTCAGGTCACCCCTCCACTTT. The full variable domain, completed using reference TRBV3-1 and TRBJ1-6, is DTAVSQTPKYLVTQMGNDKSIKCEQNLGHDTMYWYKQDSKKFLKIMFSYNNKELIINETVPNRFSPKSPDKAHLNLHINSLELGDSAVYFCASRQTGVRSPLHFGNGTRLTVT.

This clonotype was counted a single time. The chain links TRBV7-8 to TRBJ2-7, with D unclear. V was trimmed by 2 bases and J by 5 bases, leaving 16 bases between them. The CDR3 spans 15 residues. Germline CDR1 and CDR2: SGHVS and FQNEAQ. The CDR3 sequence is CASSLTETLSHEQYF. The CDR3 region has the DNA TGTGCCAGCAGCTTAACGGAAACACTTTCCCACGAGCAGTACTTC. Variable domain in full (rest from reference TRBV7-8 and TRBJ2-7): GAGVSQSPRYKVAKRGQDVALRCDPISGHVSLFWYQQALGQGPEFLTYFQNEAQLDKSGLPSDRFFAERPEGSVSTLKIQRTQQEDSAVYLCASSLTETLSHEQYFGPGTRLTVT.

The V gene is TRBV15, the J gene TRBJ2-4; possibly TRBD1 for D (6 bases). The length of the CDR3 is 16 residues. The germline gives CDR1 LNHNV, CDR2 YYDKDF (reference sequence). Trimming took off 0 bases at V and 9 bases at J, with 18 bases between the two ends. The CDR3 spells CATSRDPGHVSGIQYF. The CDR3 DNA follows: TGTGCCACCAGCAGAGATCCGGGACACGTGTCGGGCATTCAGTACTTC.

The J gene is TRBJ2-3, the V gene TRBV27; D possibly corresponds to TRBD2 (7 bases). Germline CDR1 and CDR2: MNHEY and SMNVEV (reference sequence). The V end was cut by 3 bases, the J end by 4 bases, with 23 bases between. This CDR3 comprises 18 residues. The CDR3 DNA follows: TGTGCCAGCAGTTTCCCCGGGTCGGGGGGCGAATCTCCAGATACGCAGTATTTT. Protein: CASSFPGSGGESPDTQYF.

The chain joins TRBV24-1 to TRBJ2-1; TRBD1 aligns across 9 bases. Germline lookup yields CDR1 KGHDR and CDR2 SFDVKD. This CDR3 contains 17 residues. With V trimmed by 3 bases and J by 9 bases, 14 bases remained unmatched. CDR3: CATSDPNPGTGLFEQFF. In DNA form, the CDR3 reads TGTGCCACCAGTGATCCCAACCCCGGGACAGGGCTCTTTGAGCAGTTCTTC.

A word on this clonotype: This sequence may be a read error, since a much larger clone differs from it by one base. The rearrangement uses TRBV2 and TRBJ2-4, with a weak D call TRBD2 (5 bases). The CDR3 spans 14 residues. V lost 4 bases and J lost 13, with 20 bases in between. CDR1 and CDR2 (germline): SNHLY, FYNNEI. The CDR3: CASSVSRTSGRQYF. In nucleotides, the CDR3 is TGTGCCAGCAGTGTTTCCCGGACGAGCGGTCGACAGTACTTC.